Each of the 17 T cell receptor beta chains below was sequenced from the same sample in a study. Assay: immunoSEQ multiplex PCR; the TCRdb copy retains only in-frame clones and omits some. The sample includes approximately 53,000 clones, more than 85% of them seen just once. Material: PBMCs. These receptors were obtained from a man in his forties with rheumatoid arthritis.

The chain combines TRBV6-1 with TRBJ2-5; D might be TRBD1 (5 bases). Trimming cost V 2 bases and J 7 bases, with 11 bases left between them. The CDR3 runs to 13 residues. Germline CDR1 is MNHNS and CDR2 is SASEGT. The CDR3 is CASSELGPGTQYF. The CDR3 DNA reads as TGTGCCAGCAGTGAACTGGGGCCGGGGACCCAGTACTTC.

The sample holds one count of this clone. The chain recombines TRBV29-1 with TRBJ2-7, with 8 bases matching TRBD1. V shed 6 bases and J 0 bases; nucleotides not matched to a gene: 4. Per germline, CDR1 SQVTM and CDR2 ANQGSEA. This CDR3 has 13 amino acids. CDR3 region: CSVGDRHSYEQYF. CDR3 nucleotide sequence: TGCAGCGTCGGGGACAGGCACTCCTACGAGCAGTACTTC.

J is TRBJ1-1 and V is TRBV18; D is undetermined. This CDR3 is built from 13 residues. Germline CDR1 KGHSH, CDR2 LQKENI. V lost 1 base and J 3 bases, leaving 6 bases between the germline ends. This chain's CDR3 is CASSPQRDTEAFF. In DNA, the CDR3 is TGTGCCAGCTCACCACAAAGGGACACTGAAGCTTTCTTT.

The chain joins TRBV5-4 to TRBJ1-2, with a possible D match to TRBD1 (6 bases). Germline CDR1 reads SGHNT; CDR2 reads YYREEE (reference sequence). This CDR3 is built from 15 residues. With 1 base removed from V and 2 bases from J, the gap between germline ends came to 12 bases. CDR3 amino acids: CASSLIRGANYGYTF. CDR3 DNA: TGTGCCAGCAGCTTGATCAGGGGCGCGAACTATGGCTACACCTTC.

The gene calls are TRBV7-6 and TRBJ1-3; 9 bases agree with TRBD1. J gave up 3 bases and V 10 bases, and 7 bases lay outside the gene matches. Germline lookup yields CDR1 SGHVS and CDR2 FNYEAQ. This CDR3 is built from 14 residues. The CDR3 DNA reads TGTGCCACCTCCGGGACAGGGCTTGGAAACACCATATATTTT. Translating it yields CATSGTGLGNTIYF.

V usage is TRBV30 and J usage is TRBJ2-5, with unresolved D. The germline CDR1 and CDR2 sequences are GTSNPN and SVGIG (reference sequence). V lost 3 bases and J 4 bases, leaving 6 bases between the germline ends. The CDR3 contains 11 residues. DNA for the CDR3: TGTGCCTGGAGGGCCGGAGAGACCCAGTACTTC. It yields the protein CAWRAGETQYF.

The rearrangement uses TRBV15 and TRBJ1-2, with a possible D match to TRBD1 (5 bases). Trimming cost V 0 bases and J 6 bases, with 8 bases left between them. Germline V gives CDR1 LNHNV, CDR2 YYDKDF (reference sequence). The CDR3 sequence is 13 residues long. The CDR3 loop is CATSRDRVDGYTF. CDR3 bases: TGTGCCACCAGCAGAGACAGGGTAGATGGCTACACCTTC.

The table lists this clone with a count of one. The chain combines TRBV25-1 with TRBJ2-1; 11 bases line up with TRBD1. The CDR3 spans 18 residues. Per germline, CDR1 MGHDK and CDR2 SYGVNS. J gave up 2 bases and V 0 bases, and 6 bases lay outside the gene matches. The CDR3 region is CASSEYRSGQGAYNEQFF. The DNA of the CDR3 is TGTGCCAGCAGTGAATATCGTTCGGGACAGGGGGCCTACAATGAGCAGTTCTTC.

The chain employs TRBV30 and TRBJ1-1; maybe TRBD1 (6 bases). Trimming took off 0 bases at V and 4 bases at J, with 24 bases between the two ends. CDR1 is GTSNPN, CDR2 SVGIG, per germline (reference sequence). The CDR3 length is 18 residues. CDR3 loop: CAWSVRGYRAGVGTEAFF. DNA of the CDR3: TGTGCCTGGAGTGTACGAGGCTACAGGGCTGGCGTGGGCACTGAAGCTTTCTTT.

V usage is TRBV5-1 and J usage is TRBJ1-2; no clear D. V lost 0 bases and J lost 4, with 7 bases in between. Germline loops: CDR1 SGHRS, CDR2 YFSETQ. CDR3 length: 13 amino acids. The CDR3 coding sequence is TGCGCCAGCAGCTTGGACAGAACCTATGGCTACACCTTC. This gives the protein CASSLDRTYGYTF.

DNA of the CDR3: TGTGCCAGCAGCCCCGACAGGGCTGAAAGCTACGAGCAGTACTTC. Translation: CASSPDRAESYEQYF. The chain recombines TRBV11-2 with TRBJ2-7; 7 positions agree with TRBD1. V shed 5 bases, J shed 3 bases, and the junction held 10 bases outside the gene matches. The CDR3 loop spans 15 amino acids. Germline CDR1 SGHAT, CDR2 FQNNGV.

V usage is TRBV9 and J usage is TRBJ2-1, with 7 bases aligning to TRBD1. Germline V gene data show CDR1 as SGDLS and CDR2 as YYNGEE. V shed 3 bases, J shed 3 bases, and the junction held 6 bases outside the gene matches. CDR3 length: 15 amino acids. The CDR3 spells CASSADGQDYNEQFF. The CDR3 region has the DNA TGTGCCAGCAGCGCAGATGGACAGGACTACAATGAGCAGTTCTTC.

This clone was counted once. This chain joins TRBV19 and TRBJ2-7; D is perhaps TRBD1 (6 bases). The length of the CDR3 is 14 residues. With 3 bases removed from V and 1 base from J, the gap between germline ends came to 10 bases. CDR1 is LNHDA and CDR2 is SQIVND in the germline V gene (reference sequence). The CDR3 loop reads CASSIRDMSYEQYF. The CDR3 DNA follows: TGTGCCAGTAGTATCCGGGACATGTCCTACGAGCAGTACTTC.

The V and J genes are TRBV5-4 and TRBJ1-2; TRBD1 aligns across 8 bases. Germline V gives CDR1 SGHNT, CDR2 YYREEE (reference sequence). The V gene end was trimmed by 4 bases and the J gene end by 9 bases; junction bases not matched to a gene: 11. The CDR3 totals 14 residues. The CDR3 spells CASSPDRERKSYTF. The CDR3 coding sequence is TGTGCCAGCAGCCCGGACAGGGAACGTAAGAGCTACACCTTC. Full variable domain (missing parts from reference TRBV5-4 and TRBJ1-2): ETGVTQSPTHLIKTRGQQVTLRCSSQSGHNTVSWYQQALGQGPQFIFQYYREEENGRGNFPPRFSGLQFPNYSSELNVNALELDDSALYLCASSPDRERKSYTFGSGTRLTVV.

V usage is TRBV6-5 and J usage is TRBJ2-7; weak D call: TRBD2 (6 bases). Germline lookup yields CDR1 MNHEY and CDR2 SVGAGI. The CDR3 has 15 amino acids. V lost 2 bases and J lost 0, with 11 bases in between. The CDR3 region has the DNA TGTGCCAGCAGTTACAGTGCGGGAATCTCCTACGAGCAGTACTTC. This encodes CASSYSAGISYEQYF.

This chain links TRBV9 with TRBJ2-1; 9 bases fit TRBD2. This CDR3 spans 16 amino acids. Germline CDR1 SGDLS, CDR2 YYNGEE. The J segment lost 7 bases and the V segment lost 0 bases, leaving 8 bases of the junction unmatched. The CDR3: CASSVDPSGTWNEQFF. The CDR3 DNA follows: TGTGCCAGCAGCGTAGATCCTAGCGGGACTTGGAATGAGCAGTTCTTC. Full variable domain (remainder filled in from reference TRBV9 and TRBJ2-1): DSGVTQTPKHLITATGQRVTLRCSPRSGDLSVYWYQQSLDQGLQFLIQYYNGEERAKGNILERFSAQQFPDLHSELNLSSLELGDSALYFCASSVDPSGTWNEQFFGPGTRLTVL.

The chain employs TRBV5-1 and TRBJ2-7, with D possibly matching TRBD1 (6 bases). With 1 base removed from V and 4 bases from J, the gap between germline ends came to 15 bases. The CDR3 is 15 amino acids. Germline CDR1 is SGHRS and CDR2 is YFSETQ. The CDR3, as DNA: TGCGCCAGCAGCTTGAGCGCCGTCAGGGGTTACGAGCAGTACTTC. Protein: CASSLSAVRGYEQYF. Full variable domain (rest looked up from reference TRBV5-1 and TRBJ2-7): KAGVTQTPRYLIKTRGQQVTLSCSPISGHRSVSWYQQTPGQGLQFLFEYFSETQRNKGNFPGRFSGRQFSNSRSEMNVSTLELGDSALYLCASSLSAVRGYEQYFGPGTRLTVT.